The 5 T cell receptor beta chains reported below all come from one sample, sequenced in a study of blood T cell repertoires in COVID-19. Profiling relied on immunoSEQ multiplex PCR, and the TCRdb table lists in-frame clones only, not all of them. Among some 670,000 clones, about 87% were seen once, and the ten largest hold approximately 0.25%. Sequencing input: peripheral blood. These receptors were taken from a woman aged 18-29 years with acute or convalescent COVID-19.

The V call is TRBV28, the J call TRBJ1-6; a weak D match, TRBD1 (5 bases). CDR3 length: 16 amino acids. The germline gives CDR1 MDHEN, CDR2 SYDVKM. V lost 6 bases to trimming and J lost 10 bases, with 22 bases between them. The chain's CDR3 is CASSSTLGQGYSPLHF. The CDR3 nucleotides are TGTGCCAGCAGCTCCACCCTGGGGCAGGGCTACTCACCCCTCCACTTT.

The gene calls are TRBV19 and TRBJ1-2; D is possibly TRBD1 (6 bases). The ends were cut back, 5 bases at V and 4 bases at J, with 14 bases in the middle. The germline V gene has CDR1 LNHDA and CDR2 SQIVND (reference sequence). The CDR3 runs to 14 residues. CDR3 nucleotides: TGTGCCAGTAGTGTACAGGGTGCCGGCTATGGCTACACCTTC. Amino acids: CASSVQGAGYGYTF.

The chain employs TRBV7-3 and TRBJ2-2, with a weak D call TRBD1 (6 bases). The V end was cut by 1 base, the J end by 6 bases, with 18 bases between. Germline CDR1 is SGHTA and CDR2 is FQGTGA. The CDR3 totals 17 residues. CDR3 coding DNA: TGTGCCAGCAGCTTAAACCCGACACTAGGGGGTTCCGGGGAGCTGTTTTTT. Amino acid sequence: CASSLNPTLGGSGELFF.

This sequence joins TRBV28 and TRBJ2-1, with D tentatively TRBD1 (6 bases). V gave up 4 bases and J gave up 8 bases, with 15 bases separating them. The CDR3 is made up of 14 amino acids. Per germline, CDR1 MDHEN and CDR2 SYDVKM. The CDR3 coding sequence is TGTGCCAGCAGTTCCCCCGGGACAAAGTATGAGCAGTTCTTC. This encodes CASSSPGTKYEQFF.

V is TRBV3-1 (or the pseudogene TRBV3-2) and J is TRBJ2-1; D unresolved. The germline gives CDR1 LGHDT, CDR2 YNNKEL (reference sequence). There are 13 residues in the CDR3. Trimming pared 2 bases from V and 4 bases from J, leaving 6 bases between. The CDR3 DNA follows: TGTGCCAGCAGCCAATTCGTTTACAATGAGCAGTTCTTC. It codes for CASSQFVYNEQFF.